This T cell receptor (beta chain) came from a study of T cells in localized non-small cell lung cancer. The V gene end was trimmed by 10 bases and the J gene end by 4 bases; junction bases not matched to a gene: 12. The CDR3 is made up of 14 amino acids. The germline V gene encodes CDR1 MNHGY and CDR2 SAAAGT. Here immunoSEQ multiplex PCR was the method, and the copy in TCRdb shows in-frame clones only, minus some. The table lists 750 to 1,000 clones, 15% to 25% of them singletons. V gene TRBV6-8 combines with J gene TRBJ1-1; 7 bases align to TRBD1. The origin of this receptor is a male donor aged 60 or older with stage II squamous cell lung carcinoma. The input for sequencing was normal lung tissue next to the tumor, taken before any cancer treatment. The CDR3 DNA is TGTGCCATCAGGAAAGACAGGGCAAGCACTGAAGCTTTCTTT. Residues: CAIRKDRASTEAFF.